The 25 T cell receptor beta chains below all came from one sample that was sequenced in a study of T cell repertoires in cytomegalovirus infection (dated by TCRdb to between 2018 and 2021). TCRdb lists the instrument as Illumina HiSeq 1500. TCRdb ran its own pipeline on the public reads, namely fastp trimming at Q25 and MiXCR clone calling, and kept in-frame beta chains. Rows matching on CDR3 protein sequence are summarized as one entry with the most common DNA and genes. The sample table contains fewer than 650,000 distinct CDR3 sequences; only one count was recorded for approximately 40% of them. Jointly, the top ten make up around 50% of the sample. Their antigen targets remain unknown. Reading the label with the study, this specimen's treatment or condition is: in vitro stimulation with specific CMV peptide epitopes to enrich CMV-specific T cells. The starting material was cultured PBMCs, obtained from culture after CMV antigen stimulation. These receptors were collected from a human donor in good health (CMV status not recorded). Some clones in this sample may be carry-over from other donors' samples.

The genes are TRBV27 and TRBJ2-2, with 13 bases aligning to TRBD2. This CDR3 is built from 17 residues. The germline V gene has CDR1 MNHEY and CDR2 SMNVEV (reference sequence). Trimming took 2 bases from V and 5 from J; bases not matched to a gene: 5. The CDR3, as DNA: TGTGCCAGCAGTTTAAGACTAGCGGGAGGAGGAACCGGGGAGCTGTTTTTT. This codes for CASSLRLAGGGTGELFF.

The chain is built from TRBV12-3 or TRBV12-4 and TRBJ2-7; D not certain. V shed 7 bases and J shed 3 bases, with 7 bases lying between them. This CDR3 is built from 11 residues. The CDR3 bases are TGTGCCAGCAAATGGGGCTACGAGCAGTACTTC. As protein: CASKWGYEQYF.

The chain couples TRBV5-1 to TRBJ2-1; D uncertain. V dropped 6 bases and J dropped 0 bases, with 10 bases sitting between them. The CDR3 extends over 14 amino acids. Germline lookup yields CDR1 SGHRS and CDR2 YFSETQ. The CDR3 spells CASKSRSSYNEQFF. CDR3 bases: TGCGCCAGCAAGTCCCGGAGCTCCTACAATGAGCAGTTCTTC.

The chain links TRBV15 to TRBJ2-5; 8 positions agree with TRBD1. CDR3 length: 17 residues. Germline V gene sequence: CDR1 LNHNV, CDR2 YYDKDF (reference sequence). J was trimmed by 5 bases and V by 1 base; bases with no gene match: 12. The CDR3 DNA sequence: TGTGCCACCAGCAGAGGGGTACGGAGGACAGGGTCGGAGACCCAGTACTTC. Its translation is CATSRGVRRTGSETQYF.

This CDR3 is CASSTRLRGPSYEQYF. The DNA for the CDR3 is TGTGCCAGCAGTACGAGGCTAAGGGGTCCCTCCTACGAGCAGTACTTC. J is TRBJ2-7 and V is TRBV6-2 or TRBV6-3; D might be TRBD1 (5 bases). Germline loops: CDR1 MNHEY, CDR2 SVGEGT. Trimming left V 5 bases short and J 0 bases short, with 17 bases between. The CDR3 is 16 amino acids.

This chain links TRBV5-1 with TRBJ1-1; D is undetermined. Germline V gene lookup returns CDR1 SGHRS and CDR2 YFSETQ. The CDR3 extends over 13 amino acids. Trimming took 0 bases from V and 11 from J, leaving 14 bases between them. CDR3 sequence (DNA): TGCGCCAGCAGCTTGGCAGACCCACTTGTGGCTTTCTTT. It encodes CASSLADPLVAFF.

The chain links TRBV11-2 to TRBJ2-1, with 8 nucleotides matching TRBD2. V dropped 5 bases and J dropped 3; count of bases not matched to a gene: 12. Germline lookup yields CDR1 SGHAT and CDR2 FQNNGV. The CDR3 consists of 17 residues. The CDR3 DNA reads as TGTGCCAGCAGCGACCCCCGGGGGGGAGGTCGCTACAATGAGCAGTTCTTC. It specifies CASSDPRGGGRYNEQFF.

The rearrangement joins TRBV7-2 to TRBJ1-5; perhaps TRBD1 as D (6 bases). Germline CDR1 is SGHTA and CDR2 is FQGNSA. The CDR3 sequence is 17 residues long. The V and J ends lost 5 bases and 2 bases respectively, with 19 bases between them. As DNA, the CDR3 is TGTGCCAGCAGCCCTAACCCTCGACAGGCAGGCAATCAGCCCCAGCATTTT. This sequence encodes CASSPNPRQAGNQPQHF.

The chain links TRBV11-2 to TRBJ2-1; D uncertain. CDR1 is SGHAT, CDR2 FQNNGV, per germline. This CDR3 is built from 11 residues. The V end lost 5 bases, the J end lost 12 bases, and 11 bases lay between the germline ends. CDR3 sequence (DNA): TGTGCCAGCAGCCTCCCTCCCGGGCAGTTCTTC. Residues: CASSLPPGQFF. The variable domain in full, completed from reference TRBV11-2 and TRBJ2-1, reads EAGVAQSPRYKIIEKRQSVAFWCNPISGHATLYWYQQILGQGPKLLIQFQNNGVVDDSQLPKDRFSAERLKGVDSTLKIQPAKLEDSAVYLCASSLPPGQFFGPGTRLTVL.

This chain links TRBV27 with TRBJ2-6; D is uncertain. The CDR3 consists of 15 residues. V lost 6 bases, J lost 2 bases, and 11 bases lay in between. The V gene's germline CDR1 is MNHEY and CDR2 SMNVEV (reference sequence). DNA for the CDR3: TGTGCCAGCAGCCCCGACAAAACTGGGGCCAACGTCCTGACTTTC. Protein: CASSPDKTGANVLTF. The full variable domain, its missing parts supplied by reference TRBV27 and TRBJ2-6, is EAQVTQNPRYLITVTGKKLTVTCSQNMNHEYMSWYRQDPGLGLRQIYYSMNVEVTDKGDVPEGYKVSRKEKRNFPLILESPSPNQTSLYFCASSPDKTGANVLTFGAGSRLTVL.

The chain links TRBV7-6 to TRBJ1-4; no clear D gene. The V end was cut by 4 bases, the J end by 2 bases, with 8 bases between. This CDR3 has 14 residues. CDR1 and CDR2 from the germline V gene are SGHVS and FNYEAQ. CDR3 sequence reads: CASSSAGTNEKLFF. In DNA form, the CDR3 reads TGTGCCAGCAGCTCCGCGGGGACTAATGAAAAACTGTTTTTT. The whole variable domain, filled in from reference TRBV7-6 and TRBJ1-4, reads GAGVSQSPRYKVTKRGQDVALRCDPISGHVSLYWYRQALGQGPEFLTYFNYEAQQDKSGLPNDRFSAERPEGSISTLTIQRTEQRDSAMYRCASSSAGTNEKLFFGSGTQLSVL.

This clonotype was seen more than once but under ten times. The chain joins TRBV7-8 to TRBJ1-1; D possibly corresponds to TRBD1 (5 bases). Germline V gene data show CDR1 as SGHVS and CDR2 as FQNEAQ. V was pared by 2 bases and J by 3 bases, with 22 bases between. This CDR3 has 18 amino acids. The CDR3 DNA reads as TGTGCCAGCAGCTTAAGGGCGGGGTTGGGTCGAGGGGACACTGAAGCTTTCTTT. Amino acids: CASSLRAGLGRGDTEAFF.

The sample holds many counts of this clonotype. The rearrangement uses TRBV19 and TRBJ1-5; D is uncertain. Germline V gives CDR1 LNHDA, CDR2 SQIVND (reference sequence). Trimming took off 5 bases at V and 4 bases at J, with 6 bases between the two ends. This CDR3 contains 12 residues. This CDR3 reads CASSPLNQPQHF. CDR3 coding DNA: TGTGCCAGTAGTCCCCTTAATCAGCCCCAGCATTTT.

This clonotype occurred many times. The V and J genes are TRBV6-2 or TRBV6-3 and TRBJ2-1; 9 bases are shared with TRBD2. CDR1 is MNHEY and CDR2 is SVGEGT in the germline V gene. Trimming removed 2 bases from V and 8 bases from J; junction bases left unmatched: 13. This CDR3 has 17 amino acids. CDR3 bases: TGTGCCAGCAGTTACCGACATCGCGCGGGGGGGCCCGATGAGCAGTTCTTC. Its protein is CASSYRHRAGGPDEQFF.

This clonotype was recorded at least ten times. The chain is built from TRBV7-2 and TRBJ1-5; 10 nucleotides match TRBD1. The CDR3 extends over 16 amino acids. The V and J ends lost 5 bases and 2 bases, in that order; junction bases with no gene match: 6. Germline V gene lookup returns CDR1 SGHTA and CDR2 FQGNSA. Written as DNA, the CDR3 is TGTGCCAGCAGCGTAGTCGGGACAGGGGGCAATCAGCCCCAGCATTTT. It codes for CASSVVGTGGNQPQHF.

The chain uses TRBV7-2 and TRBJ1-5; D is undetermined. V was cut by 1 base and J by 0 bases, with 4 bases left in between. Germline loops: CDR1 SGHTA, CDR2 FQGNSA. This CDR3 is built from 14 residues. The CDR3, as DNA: TGTGCCAGCAGCTTAGAATATAGCAATCAGCCCCAGCATTTT. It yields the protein CASSLEYSNQPQHF.

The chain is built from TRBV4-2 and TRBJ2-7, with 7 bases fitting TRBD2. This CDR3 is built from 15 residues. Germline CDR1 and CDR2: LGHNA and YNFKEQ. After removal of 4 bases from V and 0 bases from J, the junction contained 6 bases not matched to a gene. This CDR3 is CASSLSRDYSYEQYF. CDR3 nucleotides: TGTGCCAGCAGCCTTAGCCGGGACTACTCCTACGAGCAGTACTTC.

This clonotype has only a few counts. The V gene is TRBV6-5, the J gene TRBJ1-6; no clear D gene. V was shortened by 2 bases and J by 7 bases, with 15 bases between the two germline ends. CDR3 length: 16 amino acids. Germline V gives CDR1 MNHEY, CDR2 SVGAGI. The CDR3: CASSYGSWQTNSPLHF. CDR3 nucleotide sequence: TGTGCCAGCAGTTACGGGTCGTGGCAAACCAATTCACCCCTCCACTTT.

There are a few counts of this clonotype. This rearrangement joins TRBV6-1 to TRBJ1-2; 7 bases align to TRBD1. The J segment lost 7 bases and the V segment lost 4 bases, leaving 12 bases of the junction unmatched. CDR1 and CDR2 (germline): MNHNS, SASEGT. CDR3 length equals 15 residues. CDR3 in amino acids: CASSGDSEGALGYTF. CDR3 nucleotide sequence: TGTGCCAGCAGTGGGGACTCCGAGGGGGCGCTTGGCTACACCTTC.

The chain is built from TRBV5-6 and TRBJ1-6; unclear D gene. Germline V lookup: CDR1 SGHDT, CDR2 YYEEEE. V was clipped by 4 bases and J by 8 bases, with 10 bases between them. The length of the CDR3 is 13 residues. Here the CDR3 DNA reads TGTGCCAGCAGCGCCGGACCCGATTCACCCCTCCACTTT. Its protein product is CASSAGPDSPLHF.

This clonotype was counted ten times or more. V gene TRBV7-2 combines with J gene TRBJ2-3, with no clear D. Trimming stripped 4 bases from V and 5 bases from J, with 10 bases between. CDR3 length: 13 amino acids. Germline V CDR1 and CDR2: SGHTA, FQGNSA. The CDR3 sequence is CASSSPQVDTQYF. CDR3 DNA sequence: TGTGCCAGCAGCTCACCCCAAGTAGATACGCAGTATTTT. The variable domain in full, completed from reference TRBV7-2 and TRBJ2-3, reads GAGVSQSPSNKVTEKGKDVELRCDPISGHTALYWYRQSLGQGLEFLIYFQGNSAPDKSGLPSDRFSAERTGGSVSTLTIQRTQQEDSAVYLCASSSPQVDTQYFGPGTRLTVL.

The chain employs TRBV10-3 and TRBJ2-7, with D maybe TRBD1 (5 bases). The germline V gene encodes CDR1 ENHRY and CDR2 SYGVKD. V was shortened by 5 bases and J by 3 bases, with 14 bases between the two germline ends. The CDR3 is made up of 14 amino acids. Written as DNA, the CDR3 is TGTGCCATCAGTCAACAGGTGTTGGACTACGAGCAGTACTTC. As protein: CAISQQVLDYEQYF.

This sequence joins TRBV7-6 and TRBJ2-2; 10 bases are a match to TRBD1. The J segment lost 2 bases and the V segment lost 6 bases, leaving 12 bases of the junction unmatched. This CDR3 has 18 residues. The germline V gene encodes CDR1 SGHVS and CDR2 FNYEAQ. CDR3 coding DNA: TGTGCCAGCAGGAGCCGGGGGGGACAGGGGCCCAACACCGGGGAGCTGTTTTTT. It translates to CASRSRGGQGPNTGELFF.

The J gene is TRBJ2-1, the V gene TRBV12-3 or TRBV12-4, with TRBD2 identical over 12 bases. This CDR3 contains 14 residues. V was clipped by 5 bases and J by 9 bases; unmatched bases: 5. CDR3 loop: CASSPSGRGAEQFF. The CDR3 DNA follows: TGTGCCAGCAGTCCTAGCGGGAGGGGAGCTGAGCAGTTCTTC.

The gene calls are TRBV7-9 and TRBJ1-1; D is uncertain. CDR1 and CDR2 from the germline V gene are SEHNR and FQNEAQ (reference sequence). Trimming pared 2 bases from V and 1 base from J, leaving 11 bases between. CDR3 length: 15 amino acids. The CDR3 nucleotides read TGTGCCAGCAGCTTACGAAGAATCCCGAACACTGAAGCTTTCTTT. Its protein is CASSLRRIPNTEAFF.